The 5 T cell receptor beta chains in this list originate from one sample, sequenced in a study of T cells in Graves' hyperthyroidism and ophthalmopathy (dated by TCRdb to the late 2010s). Receptor amplification or capture employed multiplex PCR. The sequencer listed for this sample is Illumina HiSeq 2000. The TCR beta CDR3 regions were amplified from RNA transcripts. The TCR CDR3 was subjected to a first round of RT-PCR using the HTBI primer set and the Qiagen OneStep RT-PCR kit. The public reads were reprocessed in TCRdb via fastp at Q25 and MiXCR, keeping in-frame beta chains. Merged by CDR3 protein, the rows form single entries marked with the most common genes and DNA. The sample data list about 360,000 distinct CDR3 sequences, and roughly 14% of these were observed just once. Around 30% of the sample goes to the ten largest clones. Sequenced: blood. The source is a woman aged 18-35 years with Graves' hyperthyroidism that later progressed to Graves' ophthalmopathy.

A single count supports this clonotype. Just one base apart from a much larger clone, this may be a read error. The chain couples TRBV20-1 to TRBJ1-1; a weak D match, TRBD1 (5 bases). The CDR3 is made up of 11 amino acids. CDR1 is DFQATT and CDR2 is SNEGSKA in the germline V gene (reference sequence). The CDR3 protein is CSAAADTEACF. The CDR3 region has the DNA TGCAGTGCGGCAGCGGACACTGAAGCTTGCTTT.

This clonotype has a handful of counts. This chain joins TRBV5-8 and TRBJ2-1; D not certain. Germline V CDR1 and CDR2: SGHTS, YDEGEE. The CDR3 spans 14 residues. The V gene lost 1 base and the J gene lost 10 bases, with 15 bases spanning the gap. CDR3 nucleotides: TGTGCCAGCAGCTTGTACGACATAGGGCCAGAGCAGTTCTTC. The encoded protein is CASSLYDIGPEQFF. Complete variable domain (other parts from reference TRBV5-8 and TRBJ2-1): EAGVTQSPTHLIKTRGQQATLRCSPISGHTSVYWYQQALGLGLQFLLWYDEGEERNRGNFPPRFSGRQFPNYSSELNVNALELEDSALYLCASSLYDIGPEQFFGPGTRLTVL.

This clonotype was seen more than once but under ten times. J is TRBJ2-3 and V is TRBV18; D remains ambiguous. Germline V gene sequence: CDR1 KGHSH, CDR2 LQKENI. The CDR3 covers 15 residues. With 0 bases removed from V and 3 bases from J, the gap between germline ends came to 10 bases. The CDR3: CASSPPVGITDTQYF. The CDR3 nucleotides read TGTGCCAGCTCACCACCAGTTGGGATTACAGATACGCAGTATTTT.

This clonotype was recorded many times. V gene TRBV2 combines with J gene TRBJ2-2, with 12 bases that match TRBD2. The CDR3 extends over 16 amino acids. After removal of 6 bases from V and 5 bases from J, the junction contained 7 bases not matched to a gene. In germline, CDR1 is SNHLY, CDR2 FYNNEI. CDR3 loop: CASRTTSGSRTGELFF. DNA of the CDR3: TGTGCCAGCAGGACGACTAGCGGGAGCCGTACCGGGGAGCTGTTTTTT.

This clonotype has more than one count but fewer than ten. A much larger clone is a single base away; this may be a read error. V is TRBV6-1 and J is TRBJ2-5; D gene unclear. Germline V gives CDR1 MNHNS, CDR2 SASEGT. The CDR3 totals 11 residues. Trimming removed 11 bases from V and 5 bases from J, with 12 bases in between. In nucleotides, the CDR3 is TGTGCCCAGCGAGGTGGGGAGACCCAGTACTTC. As protein: CAQRGGETQYF.